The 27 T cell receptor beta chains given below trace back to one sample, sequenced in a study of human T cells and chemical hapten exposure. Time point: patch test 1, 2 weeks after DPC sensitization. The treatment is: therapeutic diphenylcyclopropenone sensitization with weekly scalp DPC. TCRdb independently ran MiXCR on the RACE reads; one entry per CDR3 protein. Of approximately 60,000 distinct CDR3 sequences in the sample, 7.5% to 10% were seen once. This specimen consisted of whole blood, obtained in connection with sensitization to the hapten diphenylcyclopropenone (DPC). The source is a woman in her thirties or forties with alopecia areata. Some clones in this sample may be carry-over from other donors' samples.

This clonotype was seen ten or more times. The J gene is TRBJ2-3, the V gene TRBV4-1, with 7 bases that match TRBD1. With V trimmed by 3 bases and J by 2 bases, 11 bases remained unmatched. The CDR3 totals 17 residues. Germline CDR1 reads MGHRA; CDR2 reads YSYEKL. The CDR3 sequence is CASSQVVGQISTDTQYF. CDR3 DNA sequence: TGCGCCAGCAGCCAGGTAGTGGGACAGATATCCACAGATACGCAGTATTTT.

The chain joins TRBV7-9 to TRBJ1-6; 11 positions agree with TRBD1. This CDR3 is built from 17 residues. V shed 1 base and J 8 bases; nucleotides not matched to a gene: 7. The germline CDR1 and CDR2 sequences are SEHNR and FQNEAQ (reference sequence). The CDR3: CASSLGTGGAAYSPLHF. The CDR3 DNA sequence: TGTGCCAGCAGCTTAGGGACAGGGGGCGCGGCTTATTCACCCCTCCACTTT.

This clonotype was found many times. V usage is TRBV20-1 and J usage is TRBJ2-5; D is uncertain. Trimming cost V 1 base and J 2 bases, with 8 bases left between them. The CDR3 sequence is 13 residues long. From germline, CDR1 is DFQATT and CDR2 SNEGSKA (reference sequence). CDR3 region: CSARVSPQETQYF. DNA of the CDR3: TGCAGTGCTAGAGTCTCCCCTCAAGAGACCCAGTACTTC.

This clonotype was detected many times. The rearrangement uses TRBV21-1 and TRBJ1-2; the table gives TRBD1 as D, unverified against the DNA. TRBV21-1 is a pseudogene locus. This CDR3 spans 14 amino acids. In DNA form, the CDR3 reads TGTGCCAGCAGCACCCTTAAAACCCTGTATGGCTACACCTTC. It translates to CASSTLKTLYGYTF.

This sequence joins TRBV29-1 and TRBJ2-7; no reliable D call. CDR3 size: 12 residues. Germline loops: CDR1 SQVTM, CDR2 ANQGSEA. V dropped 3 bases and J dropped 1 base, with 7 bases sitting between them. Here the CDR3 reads CSVEHRSYEQYF. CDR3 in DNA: TGCAGCGTTGAGCACAGATCCTACGAGCAGTACTTC.

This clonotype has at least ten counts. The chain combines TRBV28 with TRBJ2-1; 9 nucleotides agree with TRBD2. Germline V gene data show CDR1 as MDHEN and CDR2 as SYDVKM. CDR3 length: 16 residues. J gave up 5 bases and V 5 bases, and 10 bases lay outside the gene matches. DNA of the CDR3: TGTGCCAGCAGTCCCTTGGGCGGGGGGGCGGACAATGAGCAGTTCTTC. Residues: CASSPLGGGADNEQFF. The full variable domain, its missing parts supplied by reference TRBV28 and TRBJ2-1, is DVKVTQSSRYLVKRTGEKVFLECVQDMDHENMFWYRQDPGLGLRLIYFSYDVKMKEKGDIPEGYSVSREKKERFSLILESASTNQTSMYLCASSPLGGGADNEQFFGPGTRLTVL.

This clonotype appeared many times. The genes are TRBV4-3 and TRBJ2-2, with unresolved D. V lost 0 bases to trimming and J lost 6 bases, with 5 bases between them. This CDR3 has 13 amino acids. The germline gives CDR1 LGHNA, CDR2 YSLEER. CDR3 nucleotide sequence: TGCGCCAGCAGCCAAGATCGACCCGGGGAGCTGTTTTTT. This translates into CASSQDRPGELFF.

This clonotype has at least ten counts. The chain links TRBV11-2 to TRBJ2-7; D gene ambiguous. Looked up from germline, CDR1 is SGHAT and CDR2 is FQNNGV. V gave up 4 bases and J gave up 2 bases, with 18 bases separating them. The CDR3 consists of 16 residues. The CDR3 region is CASSSPPPGGTYEQYF. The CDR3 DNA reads TGTGCCAGCAGCTCACCCCCCCCTGGCGGAACCTACGAGCAGTACTTC.

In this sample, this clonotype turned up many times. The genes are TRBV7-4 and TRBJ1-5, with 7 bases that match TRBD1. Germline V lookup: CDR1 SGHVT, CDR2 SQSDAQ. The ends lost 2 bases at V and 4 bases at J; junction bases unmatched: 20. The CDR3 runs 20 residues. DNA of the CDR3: TGTGCCAGCAGCTTACTATTTATTCGAGACAGGGACTTCGGGAATCAGCCCCAGCATTTT. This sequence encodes CASSLLFIRDRDFGNQPQHF.

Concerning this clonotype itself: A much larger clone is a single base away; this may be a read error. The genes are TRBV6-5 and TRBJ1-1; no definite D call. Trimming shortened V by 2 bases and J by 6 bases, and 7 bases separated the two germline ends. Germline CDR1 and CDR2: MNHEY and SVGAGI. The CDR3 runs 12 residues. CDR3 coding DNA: TGTGCCAGCAGTTACAGAAGAGCTGAAGCTTTCTTT. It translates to CASSYRRAEAFF.

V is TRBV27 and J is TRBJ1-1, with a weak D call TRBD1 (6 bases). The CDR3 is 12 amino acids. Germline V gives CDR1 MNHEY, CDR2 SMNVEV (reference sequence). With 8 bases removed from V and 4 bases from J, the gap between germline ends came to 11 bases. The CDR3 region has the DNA TGTGCCAGCCAACGGGGGGCCACTGAAGCTTTCTTT. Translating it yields CASQRGATEAFF.

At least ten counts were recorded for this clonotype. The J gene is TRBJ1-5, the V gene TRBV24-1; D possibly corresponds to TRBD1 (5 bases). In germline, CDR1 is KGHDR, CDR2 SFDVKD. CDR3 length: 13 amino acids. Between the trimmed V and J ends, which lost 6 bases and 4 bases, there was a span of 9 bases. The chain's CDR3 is CATSKAGNQPQHF. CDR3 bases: TGTGCCACCAGTAAGGCAGGGAATCAGCCCCAGCATTTT.

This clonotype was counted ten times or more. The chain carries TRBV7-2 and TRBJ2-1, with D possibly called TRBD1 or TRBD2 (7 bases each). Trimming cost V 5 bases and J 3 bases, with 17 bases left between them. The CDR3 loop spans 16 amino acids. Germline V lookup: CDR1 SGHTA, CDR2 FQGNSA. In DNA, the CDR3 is TGTGCCAGCAGCCCCCTCAGGGGGGGGGACTACAATGAGCAGTTCTTC. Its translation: CASSPLRGGDYNEQFF.

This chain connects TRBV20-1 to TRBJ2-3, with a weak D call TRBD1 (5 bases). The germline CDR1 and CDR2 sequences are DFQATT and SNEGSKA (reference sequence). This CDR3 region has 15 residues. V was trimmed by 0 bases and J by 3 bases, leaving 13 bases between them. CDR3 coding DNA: TGCAGTGCTAGAGATACTGCCAGGGCTACAGATACGCAGTATTTT. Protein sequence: CSARDTARATDTQYF.

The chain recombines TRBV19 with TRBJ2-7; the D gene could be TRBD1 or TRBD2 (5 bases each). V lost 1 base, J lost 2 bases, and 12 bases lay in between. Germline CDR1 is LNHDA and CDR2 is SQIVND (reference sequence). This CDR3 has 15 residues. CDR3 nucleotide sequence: TGTGCCAGTAGTATAGTGGGGACGGAAACCTACGAGCAGTACTTC. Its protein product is CASSIVGTETYEQYF.

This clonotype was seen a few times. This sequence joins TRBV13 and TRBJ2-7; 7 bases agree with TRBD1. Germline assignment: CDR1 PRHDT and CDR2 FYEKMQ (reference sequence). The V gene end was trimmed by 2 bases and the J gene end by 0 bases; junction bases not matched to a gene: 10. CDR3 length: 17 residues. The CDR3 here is CASSLRAGGTNSYEQYF. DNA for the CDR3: TGTGCCAGCAGCTTACGGGCAGGGGGTACCAACTCCTACGAGCAGTACTTC.

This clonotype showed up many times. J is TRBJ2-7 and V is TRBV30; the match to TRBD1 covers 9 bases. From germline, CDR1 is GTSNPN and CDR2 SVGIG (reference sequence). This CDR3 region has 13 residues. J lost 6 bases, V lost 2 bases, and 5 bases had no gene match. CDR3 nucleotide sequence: TGTGCCTGGAGTAGGACAGGGGTTCCCGAGCAGTACTTC. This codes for CAWSRTGVPEQYF. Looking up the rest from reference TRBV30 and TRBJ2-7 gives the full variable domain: SQTIHQWPATLVQPVGSPLSLECTVEGTSNPNLYWYRQAAGRGLQLLFYSVGIGQISSEVPQNLSASRPQDRQFILSSKKLLLSDSGFYLCAWSRTGVPEQYFGPGTRLTVT.

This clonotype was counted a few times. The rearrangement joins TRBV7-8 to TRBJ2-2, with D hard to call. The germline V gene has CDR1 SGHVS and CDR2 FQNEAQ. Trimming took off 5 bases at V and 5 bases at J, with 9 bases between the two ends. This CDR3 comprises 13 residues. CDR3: CASSVTLTGELFF. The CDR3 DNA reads TGTGCCAGCAGCGTCACACTGACCGGGGAGCTGTTTTTT.

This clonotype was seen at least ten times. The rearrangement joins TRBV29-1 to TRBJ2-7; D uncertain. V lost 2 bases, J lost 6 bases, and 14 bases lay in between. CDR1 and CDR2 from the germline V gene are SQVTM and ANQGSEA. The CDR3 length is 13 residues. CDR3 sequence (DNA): TGCAGCGTTGAATCCCTGGCGACGGGCGAGCAGTACTTC. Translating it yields CSVESLATGEQYF.

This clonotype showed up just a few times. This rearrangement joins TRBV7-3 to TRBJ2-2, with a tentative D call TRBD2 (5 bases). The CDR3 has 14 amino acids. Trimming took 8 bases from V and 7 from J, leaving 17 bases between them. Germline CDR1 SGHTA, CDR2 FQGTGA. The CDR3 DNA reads TGTGCCAGCGGACCGACTGGAGGAATCGGGGAGCTGTTTTTT. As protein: CASGPTGGIGELFF.

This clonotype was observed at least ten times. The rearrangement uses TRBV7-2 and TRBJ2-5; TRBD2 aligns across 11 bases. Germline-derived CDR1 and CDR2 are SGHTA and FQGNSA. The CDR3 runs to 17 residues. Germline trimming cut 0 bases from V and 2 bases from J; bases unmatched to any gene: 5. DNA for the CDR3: TGTGCCAGCAGCTTAGCTAGCGGGGGGGCCAATCAAGAGACCCAGTACTTC. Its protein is CASSLASGGANQETQYF.

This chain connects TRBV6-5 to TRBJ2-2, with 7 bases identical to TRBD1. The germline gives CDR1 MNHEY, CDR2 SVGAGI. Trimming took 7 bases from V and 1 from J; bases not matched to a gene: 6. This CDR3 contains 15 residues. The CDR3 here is CASTKGTVNTGELFF. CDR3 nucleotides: TGTGCCAGCACTAAGGGGACAGTGAACACCGGGGAGCTGTTTTTT.

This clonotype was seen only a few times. The CDR3 region has the DNA TGTGCCAGCAGTTACTGGGACAAGGACCCCACCGGGGAGCTGTTTTTT. Encoded protein: CASSYWDKDPTGELFF. The chain carries TRBV6-2 or TRBV6-3 and TRBJ2-2, with D tentatively TRBD1 (6 bases). The CDR3 runs to 16 residues. Germline loops: CDR1 MNHEY, CDR2 SVGEGT. V lost 1 base, J lost 4 bases, and 13 bases lay in between.

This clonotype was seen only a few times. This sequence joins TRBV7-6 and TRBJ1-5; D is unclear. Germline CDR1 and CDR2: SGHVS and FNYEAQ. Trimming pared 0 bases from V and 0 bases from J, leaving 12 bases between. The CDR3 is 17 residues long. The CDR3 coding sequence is TGTGCCAGCAGCTTAGCCTCGGGCAGATATAGCAATCAGCCCCAGCATTTT. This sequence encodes CASSLASGRYSNQPQHF.

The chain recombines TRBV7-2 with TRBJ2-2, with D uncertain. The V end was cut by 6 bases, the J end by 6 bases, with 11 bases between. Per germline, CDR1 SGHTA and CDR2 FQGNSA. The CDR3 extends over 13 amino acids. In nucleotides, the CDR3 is TGTGCCAGCAGGTTGATTACGCCCGGGGAGCTGTTTTTT. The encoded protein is CASRLITPGELFF. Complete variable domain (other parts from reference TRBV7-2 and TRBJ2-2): GAGVSQSPSNKVTEKGKDVELRCDPISGHTALYWYRQSLGQGLEFLIYFQGNSAPDKSGLPSDRFSAERTGGSVSTLTIQRTQQEDSAVYLCASRLITPGELFFGEGSRLTVL.

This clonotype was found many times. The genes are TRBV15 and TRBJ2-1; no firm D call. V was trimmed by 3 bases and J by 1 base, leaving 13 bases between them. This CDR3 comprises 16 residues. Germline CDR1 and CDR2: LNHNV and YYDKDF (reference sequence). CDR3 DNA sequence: TGTGCCACCAGCAGGGAGCTAGACATTTCCTACAATGAGCAGTTCTTC. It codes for CATSRELDISYNEQFF.

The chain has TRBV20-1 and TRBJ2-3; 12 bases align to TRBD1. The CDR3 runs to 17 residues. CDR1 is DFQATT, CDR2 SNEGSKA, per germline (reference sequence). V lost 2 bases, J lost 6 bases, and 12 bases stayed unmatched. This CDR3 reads CSARSAQRDRGPDTQYF. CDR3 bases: TGCAGTGCTAGATCAGCCCAACGGGACAGGGGGCCCGATACGCAGTATTTT.